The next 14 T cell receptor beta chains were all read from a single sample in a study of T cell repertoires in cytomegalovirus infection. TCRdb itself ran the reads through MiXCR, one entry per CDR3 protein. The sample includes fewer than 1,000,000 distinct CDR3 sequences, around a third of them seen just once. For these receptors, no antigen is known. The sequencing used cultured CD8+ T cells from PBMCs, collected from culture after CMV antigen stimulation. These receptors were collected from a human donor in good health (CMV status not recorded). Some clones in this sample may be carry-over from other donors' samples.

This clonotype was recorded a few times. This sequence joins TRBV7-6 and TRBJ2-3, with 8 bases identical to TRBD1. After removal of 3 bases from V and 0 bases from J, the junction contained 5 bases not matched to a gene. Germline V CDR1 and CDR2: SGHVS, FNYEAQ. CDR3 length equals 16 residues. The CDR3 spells CASSFRTGSSTDTQYF. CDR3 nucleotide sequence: TGTGCCAGCAGCTTCCGGACAGGGTCGAGCACAGATACGCAGTATTTT.

The chain's CDR3 is CASSTTSGRGVNSPLHF. CDR3 sequence (DNA): TGTGCCAGTAGTACCACTTCCGGGAGGGGGGTAAATTCACCCCTCCACTTT. The V gene is TRBV19, the J gene TRBJ1-6; D possibly corresponds to TRBD1 (6 bases). Per germline, CDR1 LNHDA and CDR2 SQIVND (reference sequence). The CDR3 spans 17 residues. V shed 4 bases and J shed 7 bases, with 20 bases lying between them.

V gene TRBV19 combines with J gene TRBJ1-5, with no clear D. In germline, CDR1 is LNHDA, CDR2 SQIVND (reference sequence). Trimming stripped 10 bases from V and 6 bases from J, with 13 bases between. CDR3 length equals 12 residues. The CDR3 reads CATYGRVQPQHF. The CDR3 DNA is TGTGCCACGTACGGGCGAGTTCAGCCCCAGCATTTT.

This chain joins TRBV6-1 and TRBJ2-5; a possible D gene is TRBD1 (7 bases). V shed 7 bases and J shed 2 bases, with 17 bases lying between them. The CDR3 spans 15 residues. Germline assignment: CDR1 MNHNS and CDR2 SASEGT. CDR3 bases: TGTGCCAGCACACGCGGGACAGCGTTACAAGAGACCCAGTACTTC. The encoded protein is CASTRGTALQETQYF.

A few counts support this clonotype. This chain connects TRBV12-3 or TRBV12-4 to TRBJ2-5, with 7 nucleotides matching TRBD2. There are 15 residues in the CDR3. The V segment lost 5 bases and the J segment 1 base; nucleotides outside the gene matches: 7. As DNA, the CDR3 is TGTGCCAGCAGTCCCCCGGCTAGCGGCCAAGAGACCCAGTACTTC. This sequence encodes CASSPPASGQETQYF.

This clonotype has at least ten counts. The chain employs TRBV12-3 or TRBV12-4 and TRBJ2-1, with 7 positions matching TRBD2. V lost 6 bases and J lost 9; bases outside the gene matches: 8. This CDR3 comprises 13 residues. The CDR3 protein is CASRAAGVGEQFF. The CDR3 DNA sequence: TGTGCCAGCAGGGCTGCGGGGGTAGGTGAGCAGTTCTTC.

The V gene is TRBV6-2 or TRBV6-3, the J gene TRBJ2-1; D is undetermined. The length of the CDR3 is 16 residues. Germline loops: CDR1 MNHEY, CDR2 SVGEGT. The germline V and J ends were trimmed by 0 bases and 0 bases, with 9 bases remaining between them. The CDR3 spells CASSYSDPLSYNEQFF. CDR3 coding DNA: TGTGCCAGCAGTTACTCGGACCCACTCTCCTACAATGAGCAGTTCTTC.

This CDR3 is CASSYLYNSNQPQHF. CDR3 bases: TGTGCCAGCAGTTACTTGTACAATAGCAATCAGCCCCAGCATTTT. The rearrangement links TRBV6-2 or TRBV6-3 to TRBJ1-5; D uncertain. Trimming left V 1 base short and J 0 bases short, with 7 bases between. Germline V gene lookup returns CDR1 MNHEY and CDR2 SVGEGT. This CDR3 is built from 15 residues.

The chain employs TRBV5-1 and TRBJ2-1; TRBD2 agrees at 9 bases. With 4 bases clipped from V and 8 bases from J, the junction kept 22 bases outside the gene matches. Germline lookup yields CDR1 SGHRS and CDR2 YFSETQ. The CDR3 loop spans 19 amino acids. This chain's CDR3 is CASSATKFRLAGRGDEQFF. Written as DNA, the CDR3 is TGCGCCAGCAGCGCAACAAAATTTCGCCTAGCGGGGAGAGGCGATGAGCAGTTCTTC.

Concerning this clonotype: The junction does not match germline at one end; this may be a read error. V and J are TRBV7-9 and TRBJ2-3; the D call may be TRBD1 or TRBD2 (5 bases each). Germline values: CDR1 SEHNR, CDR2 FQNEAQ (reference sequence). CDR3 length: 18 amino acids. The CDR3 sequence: CAISTHPGRVGATDTQYF. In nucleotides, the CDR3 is TGTGCCATCAGCACCCACCCGGGACGAGTCGGAGCCACAGATACGCAGTATTTT.

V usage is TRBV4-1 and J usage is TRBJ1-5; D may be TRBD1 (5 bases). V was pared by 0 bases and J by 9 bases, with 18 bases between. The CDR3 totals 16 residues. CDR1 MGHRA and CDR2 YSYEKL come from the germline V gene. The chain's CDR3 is CASSQEGRGVEWPQHF. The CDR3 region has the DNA TGCGCCAGCAGCCAAGAGGGACGGGGTGTTGAGTGGCCCCAGCATTTT.

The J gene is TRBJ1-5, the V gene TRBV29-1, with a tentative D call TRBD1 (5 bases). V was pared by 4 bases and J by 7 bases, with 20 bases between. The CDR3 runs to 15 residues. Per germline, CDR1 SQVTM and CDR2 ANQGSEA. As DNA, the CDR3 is TGCAGCGTTGTTGGGACGTGGCCTCCCGTCCAGCCCCAGCATTTT. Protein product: CSVVGTWPPVQPQHF.

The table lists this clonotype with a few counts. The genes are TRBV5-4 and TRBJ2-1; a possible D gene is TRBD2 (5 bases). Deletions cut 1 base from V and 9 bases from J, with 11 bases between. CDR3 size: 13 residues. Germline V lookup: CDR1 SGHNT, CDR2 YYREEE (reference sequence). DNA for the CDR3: TGTGCCAGCAGCTTGTACGGGGTCGCTGAGCAGTTCTTC. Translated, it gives CASSLYGVAEQFF.

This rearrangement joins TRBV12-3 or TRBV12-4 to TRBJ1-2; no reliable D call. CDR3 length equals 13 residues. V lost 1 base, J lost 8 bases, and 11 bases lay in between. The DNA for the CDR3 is TGTGCCAGCAGTTTAGGATCACTTCAAGGCTACACCTTC. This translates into CASSLGSLQGYTF.